The clone carrying this TCR beta chain was counted between two and nine times. Antigen: not known. The PCR ran on 60 Vbeta and 13 Jbeta primers. Here immunoSEQ multiplex PCR was the method, and the copy in TCRdb shows in-frame clones only, minus some. The sample consists of tens of thousands of clones, less than 80% of them appearing once. J gave up 4 bases and V 3 bases, and 7 bases lay outside the gene matches. The CDR3 spans 14 residues. Germline loops: CDR1 SGHRS, CDR2 YFSETQ. The data are from a study of cytomegalovirus exposure and HLA in healthy donors. Overall study context: Of 398 genotyped donors, around 84% clustered with self-reported Caucasian donors.

Whole-study results and caveats: In a later analysis, HLA-C alleles had the fewest associated TCRs, DRB1 alleles the most. As a later analysis revealed, most CMV-associated TCR beta chains appeared HLA-restricted.

This receptor was taken from a man under 40 in good health and CMV-seronegative. Material: PBMCs. The chain joins TRBV5-1 to TRBJ2-7; 7 nucleotides line up with TRBD2. This CDR3 is CASSSGAGEYEQYF. CDR3 sequence (DNA): TGCGCCAGCAGCTCTGGCGCGGGAGAATACGAGCAGTACTTC. The full variable domain, completed using reference TRBV5-1 and TRBJ2-7, is KAGVTQTPRYLIKTRGQQVTLSCSPISGHRSVSWYQQTPGQGLQFLFEYFSETQRNKGNFPGRFSGRQFSNSRSEMNVSTLELGDSALYLCASSSGAGEYEQYFGPGTRLTVT.